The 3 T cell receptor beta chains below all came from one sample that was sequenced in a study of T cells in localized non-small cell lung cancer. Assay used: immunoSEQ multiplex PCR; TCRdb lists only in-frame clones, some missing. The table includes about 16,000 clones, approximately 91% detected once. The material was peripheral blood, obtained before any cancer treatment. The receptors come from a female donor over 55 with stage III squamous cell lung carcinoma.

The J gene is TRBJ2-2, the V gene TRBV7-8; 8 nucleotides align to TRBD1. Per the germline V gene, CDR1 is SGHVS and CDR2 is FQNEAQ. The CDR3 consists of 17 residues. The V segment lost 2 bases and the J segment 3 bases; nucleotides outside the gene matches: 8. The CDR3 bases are TGTGCCAGCAGCTTATGGGTGGACAGGGATCACACCGGGGAGCTGTTTTTT. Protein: CASSLWVDRDHTGELFF.

CDR3 in DNA: TGCGCCAGCAGCTTGGAGGGTAGCACAGATACGCAGTATTTT. Translation: CASSLEGSTDTQYF. The rearrangement links TRBV5-1 to TRBJ2-3, with unresolved D. V was cut by 0 bases and J by 0 bases, with 5 bases left in between. The CDR3 spans 14 residues. The germline V gene encodes CDR1 SGHRS and CDR2 YFSETQ.

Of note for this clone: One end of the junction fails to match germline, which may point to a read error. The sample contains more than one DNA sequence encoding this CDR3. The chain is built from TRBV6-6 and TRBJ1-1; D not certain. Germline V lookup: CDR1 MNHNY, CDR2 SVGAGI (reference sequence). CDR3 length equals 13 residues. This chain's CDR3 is CASSYPGSYEAFF. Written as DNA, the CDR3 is TGTGCCAGCAGTTACCCGGGTAGTTATGAAGCCTTCTTT.